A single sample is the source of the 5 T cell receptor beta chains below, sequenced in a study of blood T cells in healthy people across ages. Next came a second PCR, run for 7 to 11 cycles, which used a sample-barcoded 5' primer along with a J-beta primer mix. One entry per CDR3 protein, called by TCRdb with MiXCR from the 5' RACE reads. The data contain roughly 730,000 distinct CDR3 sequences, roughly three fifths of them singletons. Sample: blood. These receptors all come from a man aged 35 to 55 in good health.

CDR3: CASSPLDIARTSGVYEQYF. The CDR3 DNA is TGTGCCAGCTCACCGTTAGACATCGCCAGGACTAGCGGGGTCTACGAGCAGTACTTC. The chain links TRBV18 to TRBJ2-7; 12 bases align to TRBD2. This CDR3 is built from 19 residues. The junction had 15 bases not matched to a gene; V was cut back by 3 bases and J by 3 bases. Per germline, CDR1 KGHSH and CDR2 LQKENI.

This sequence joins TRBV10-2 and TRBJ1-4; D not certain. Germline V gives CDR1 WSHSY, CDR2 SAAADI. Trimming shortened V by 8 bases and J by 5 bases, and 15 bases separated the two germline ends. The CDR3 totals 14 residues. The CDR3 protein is CASGQAPGNEKLFF. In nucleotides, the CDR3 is TGCGCCAGCGGTCAAGCCCCGGGGAATGAAAAACTGTTTTTT.

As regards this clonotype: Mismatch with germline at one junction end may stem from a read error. CDR3 region: CANSSDRGTEAFF. CDR3 nucleotides: TGTGCCAACAGCTCCGACAGAGGCACTGAAGCTTTCTTT. The chain carries TRBV7-9 and TRBJ1-1; tentative D call: TRBD1 (5 bases). The CDR3 contains 13 residues. Germline assignment: CDR1 SEHNR and CDR2 FQNEAQ (reference sequence).

CDR3 sequence: CASSPLRGPPLYNEQFF. As DNA, the CDR3 is TGTGCCAGCAGTCCTTTGCGGGGCCCTCCCTTATACAATGAGCAGTTCTTC. This chain joins TRBV3-1 and TRBJ2-1; possibly TRBD2 for D (6 bases). The CDR3 length is 17 residues. Germline V lookup: CDR1 LGHDT, CDR2 YNNKEL (reference sequence). Trimming cost V 6 bases and J 4 bases, with 22 bases left between them.

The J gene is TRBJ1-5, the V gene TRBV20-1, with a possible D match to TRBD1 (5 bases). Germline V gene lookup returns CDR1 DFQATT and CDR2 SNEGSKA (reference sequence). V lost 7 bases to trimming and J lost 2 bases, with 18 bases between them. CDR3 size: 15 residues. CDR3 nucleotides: TGCAGTGTTACACAGGTGGAGGGAGGCAATCAGCCCCAGCATTTT. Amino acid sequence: CSVTQVEGGNQPQHF.